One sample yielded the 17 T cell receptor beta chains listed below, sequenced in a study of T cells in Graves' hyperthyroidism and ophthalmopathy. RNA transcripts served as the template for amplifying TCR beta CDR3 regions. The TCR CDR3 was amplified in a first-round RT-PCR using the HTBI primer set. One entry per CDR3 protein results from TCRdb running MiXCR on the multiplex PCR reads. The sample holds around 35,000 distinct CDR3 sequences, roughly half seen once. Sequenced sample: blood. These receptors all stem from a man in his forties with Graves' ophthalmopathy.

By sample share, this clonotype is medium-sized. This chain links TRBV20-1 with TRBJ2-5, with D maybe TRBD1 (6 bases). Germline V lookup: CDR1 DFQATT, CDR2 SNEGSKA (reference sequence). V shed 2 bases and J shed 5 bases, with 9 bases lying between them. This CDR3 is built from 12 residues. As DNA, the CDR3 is TGCAGTGCTAGAAGGGGGTTGGAGACCCAGTACTTC. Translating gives CSARRGLETQYF.

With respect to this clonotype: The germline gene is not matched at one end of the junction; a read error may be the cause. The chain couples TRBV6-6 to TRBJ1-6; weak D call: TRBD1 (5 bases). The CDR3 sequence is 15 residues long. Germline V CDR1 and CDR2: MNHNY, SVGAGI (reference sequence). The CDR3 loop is CASSRGTKNKSPLHF. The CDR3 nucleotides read TGTGCCAGCAGCCGAGGGACCAAGAATAAATCACCCCTCCACTTT.

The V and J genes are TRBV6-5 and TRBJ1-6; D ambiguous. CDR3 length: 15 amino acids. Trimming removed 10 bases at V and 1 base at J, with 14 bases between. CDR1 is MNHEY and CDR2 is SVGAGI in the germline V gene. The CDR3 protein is CAIGPQRSYNSPLHF. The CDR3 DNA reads TGTGCCATTGGTCCCCAACGGTCCTATAATTCACCCCTCCACTTT.

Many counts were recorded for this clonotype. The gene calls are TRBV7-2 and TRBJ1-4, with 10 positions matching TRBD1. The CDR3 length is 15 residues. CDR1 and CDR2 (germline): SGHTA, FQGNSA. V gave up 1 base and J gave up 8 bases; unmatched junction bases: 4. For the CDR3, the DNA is TGTGCCAGCAGCTTAGATTGGACAGGGGGGGAAAAACTGTTTTTT. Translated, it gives CASSLDWTGGEKLFF.

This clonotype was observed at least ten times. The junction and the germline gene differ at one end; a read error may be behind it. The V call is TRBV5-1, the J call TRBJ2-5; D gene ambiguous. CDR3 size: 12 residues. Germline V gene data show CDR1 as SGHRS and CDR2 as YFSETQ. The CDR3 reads CASSLGGEAQYF. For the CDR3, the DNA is TGCGCCAGCAGCTTGGGAGGAGAGGCCCAGTACTTC.

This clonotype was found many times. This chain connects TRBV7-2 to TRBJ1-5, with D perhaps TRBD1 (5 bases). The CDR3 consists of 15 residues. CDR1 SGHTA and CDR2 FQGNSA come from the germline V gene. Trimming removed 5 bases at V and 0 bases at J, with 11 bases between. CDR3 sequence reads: CASSRGAFSNQPQHF. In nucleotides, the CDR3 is TGTGCCAGCAGCCGAGGGGCATTTAGCAATCAGCCCCAGCATTTT.

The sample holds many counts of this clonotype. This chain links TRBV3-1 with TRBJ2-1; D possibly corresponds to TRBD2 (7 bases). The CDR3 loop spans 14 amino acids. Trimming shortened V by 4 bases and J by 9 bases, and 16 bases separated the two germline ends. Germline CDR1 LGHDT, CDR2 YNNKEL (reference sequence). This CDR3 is CASSLLGGLREQFF. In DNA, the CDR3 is TGTGCCAGCAGCCTTCTGGGGGGGCTGCGTGAGCAGTTCTTC.

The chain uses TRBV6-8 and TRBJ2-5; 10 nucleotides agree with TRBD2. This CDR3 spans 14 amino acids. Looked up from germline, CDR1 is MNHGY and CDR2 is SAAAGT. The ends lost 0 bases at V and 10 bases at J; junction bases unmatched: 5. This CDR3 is CASSYSTAGGGQYF. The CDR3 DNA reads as TGTGCCAGCAGTTACTCCACAGCGGGGGGGGGCCAGTACTTC.

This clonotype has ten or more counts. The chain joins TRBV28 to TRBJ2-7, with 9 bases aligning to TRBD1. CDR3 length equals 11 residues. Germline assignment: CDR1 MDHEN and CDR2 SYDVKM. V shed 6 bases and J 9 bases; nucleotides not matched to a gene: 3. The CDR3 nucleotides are TGTGCCAGCAGGTTGGGACAGGGGCAGTACTTC. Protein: CASRLGQGQYF.

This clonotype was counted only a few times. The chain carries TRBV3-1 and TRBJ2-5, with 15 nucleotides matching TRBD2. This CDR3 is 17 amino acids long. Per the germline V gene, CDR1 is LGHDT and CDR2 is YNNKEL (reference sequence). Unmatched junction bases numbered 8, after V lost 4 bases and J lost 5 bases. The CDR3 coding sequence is TGTGCCAGCAGCCCTTGGACTAGCGGGGGGGGGGTGGAGACCCAGTACTTC. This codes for CASSPWTSGGGVETQYF.

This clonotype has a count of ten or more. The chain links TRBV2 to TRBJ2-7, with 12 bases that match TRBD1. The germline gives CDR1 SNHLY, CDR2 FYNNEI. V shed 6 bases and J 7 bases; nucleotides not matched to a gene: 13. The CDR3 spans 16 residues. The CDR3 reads CASRATTGQGAREQYF. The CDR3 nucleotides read TGTGCCAGCAGAGCAACTACGGGACAGGGGGCGCGAGAGCAGTACTTC.

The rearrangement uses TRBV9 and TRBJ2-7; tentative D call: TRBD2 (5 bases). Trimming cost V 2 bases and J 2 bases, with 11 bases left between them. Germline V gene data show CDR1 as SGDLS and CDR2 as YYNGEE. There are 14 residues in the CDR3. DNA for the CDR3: TGTGCCAGCAGCGTTGCGGGCCTACCCTACGAGCAGTACTTC. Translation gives CASSVAGLPYEQYF.

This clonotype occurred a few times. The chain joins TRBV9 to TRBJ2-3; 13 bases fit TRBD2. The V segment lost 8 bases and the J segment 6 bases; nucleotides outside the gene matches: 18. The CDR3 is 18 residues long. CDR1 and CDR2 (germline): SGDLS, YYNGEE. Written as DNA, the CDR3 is TGTGCCAGGGTACTAGCGGGGGGGCTGGGCCCACCCGGGGATACGCAGTATTTT. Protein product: CARVLAGGLGPPGDTQYF.

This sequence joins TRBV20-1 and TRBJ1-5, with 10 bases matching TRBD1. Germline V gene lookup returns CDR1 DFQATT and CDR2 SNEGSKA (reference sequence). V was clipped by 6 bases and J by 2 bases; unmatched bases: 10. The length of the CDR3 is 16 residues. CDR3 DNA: TGCAGTGCCCGCTGGGACAGGGGTGGAGGCAATCAGCCCCAGCATTTT. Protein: CSARWDRGGGNQPQHF.

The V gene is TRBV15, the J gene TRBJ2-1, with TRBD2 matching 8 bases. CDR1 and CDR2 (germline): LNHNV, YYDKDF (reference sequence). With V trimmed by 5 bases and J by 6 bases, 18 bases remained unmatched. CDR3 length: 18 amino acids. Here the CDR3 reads CATSSPPLLAALPNEQFF. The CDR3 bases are TGTGCCACCAGCTCTCCGCCCCTACTAGCGGCCCTACCCAATGAGCAGTTCTTC.

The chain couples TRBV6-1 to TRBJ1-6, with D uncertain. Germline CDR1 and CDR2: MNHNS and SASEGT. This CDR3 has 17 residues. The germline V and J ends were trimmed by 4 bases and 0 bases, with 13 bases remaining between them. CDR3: CASSVRSPSSYNSPLHF. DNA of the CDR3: TGTGCCAGCAGTGTTAGATCGCCAAGCTCCTATAATTCACCCCTCCACTTT.

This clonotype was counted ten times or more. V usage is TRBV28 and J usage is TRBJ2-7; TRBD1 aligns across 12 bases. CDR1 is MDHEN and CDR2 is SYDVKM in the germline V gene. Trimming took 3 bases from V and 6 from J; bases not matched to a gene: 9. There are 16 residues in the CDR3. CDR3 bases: TGTGCCAGCAGTTTCCCTCGGGGGACAGGGGGCATCGAGCAGTACTTC. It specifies CASSFPRGTGGIEQYF.